This TCR beta chain was retrieved from a study of early T cells in non-severe SARS-CoV-2 infection. Study at large: RNA in bulk from unsorted whole blood was sequenced, and chains were unpaired. The study, taken as a whole, reports: Matching results from VDJdb favored anti-spike CD8 responses, leaving private and CD4 specificities undetected.

This clonotype was recorded a few times. Antigen unknown. Germline lookup yields CDR1 SGHNT and CDR2 YYREEE (reference sequence). V gave up 4 bases and J gave up 7 bases; unmatched junction bases: 10. This CDR3 has 15 amino acids. MiXCR, applied by TCRdb to the 5' RACE reads, yields one record per CDR3 protein. The data contain approximately 28,000 distinct CDR3 sequences, about 4.6% of them singletons. J is TRBJ2-7 and V is TRBV5-4, with 11 bases fitting TRBD1. Source: whole blood, taken at baseline. The clonotype was recovered from an adult who was a healthcare worker with PCR-confirmed SARS-CoV-2 infection or an uninfected control (not recorded which). CDR3 in amino acids: CASSPTGTGGREQYF. CDR3 nucleotide sequence: TGTGCCAGCAGCCCGACCGGGACAGGGGGACGGGAGCAGTACTTC. Using reference TRBV5-4 and TRBJ2-7 for the parts outside the CDR3, the full variable domain is ETGVTQSPTHLIKTRGQQVTLRCSSQSGHNTVSWYQQALGQGPQFIFQYYREEENGRGNFPPRFSGLQFPNYSSELNVNALELDDSALYLCASSPTGTGGREQYFGPGTRLTVT.